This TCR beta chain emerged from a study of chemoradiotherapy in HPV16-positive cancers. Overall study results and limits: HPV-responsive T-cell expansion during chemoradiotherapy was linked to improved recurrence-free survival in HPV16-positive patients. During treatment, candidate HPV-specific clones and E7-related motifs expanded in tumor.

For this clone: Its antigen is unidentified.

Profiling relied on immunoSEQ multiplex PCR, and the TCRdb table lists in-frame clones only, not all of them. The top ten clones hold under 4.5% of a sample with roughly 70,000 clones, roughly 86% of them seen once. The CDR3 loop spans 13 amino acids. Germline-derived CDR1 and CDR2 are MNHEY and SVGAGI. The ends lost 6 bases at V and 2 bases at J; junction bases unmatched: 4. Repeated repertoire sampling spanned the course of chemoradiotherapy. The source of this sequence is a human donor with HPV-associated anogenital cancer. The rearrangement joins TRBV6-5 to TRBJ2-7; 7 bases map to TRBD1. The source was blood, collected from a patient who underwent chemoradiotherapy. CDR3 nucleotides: TGTGCCAGCAGCCGTACAGGGGCCTACGAGCAGTACTTC. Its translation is CASSRTGAYEQYF.